These 30 T cell receptor beta chains came from one sample sequenced in a study of shared clonotypes between healthy human individuals. TCRdb keeps only in-frame clones here, not all; method: immunoSEQ multiplex PCR. In the table there are 2 million to 2.5 million clones, approximately 95% of which are singletons. Sequencing was performed on naive CD4+ T cells from PBMCs. Subset noted: CD45RA+ positively selected. Source of these receptors: a man aged 18 to 29 in good health. Some clones in this sample may be carry-over from other donors' samples.

The chain carries TRBV11-2 and TRBJ2-7; 9 positions match TRBD2. The CDR3 sequence is 16 residues long. Germline CDR1 is SGHAT and CDR2 is FQNNGV. After removal of 1 base from V and 0 bases from J, the junction contained 4 bases not matched to a gene. CDR3 nucleotides: TGTGCCAGCAGCTTAGGGACTAGCGTGCCCTCCTACGAGCAGTACTTC. The encoded protein is CASSLGTSVPSYEQYF.

The V call is TRBV28, the J call TRBJ2-2, with D tentatively TRBD2 (5 bases). V shed 6 bases and J shed 5 bases, with 10 bases lying between them. CDR1 MDHEN and CDR2 SYDVKM come from the germline V gene. The CDR3 has 13 residues. As DNA, the CDR3 is TGTGCCAGCAGGGGAGATTTGACCGGGGAGCTGTTTTTT. Translation: CASRGDLTGELFF.

The chain is built from TRBV28 and TRBJ1-2; D ambiguous. This CDR3 comprises 15 residues. Germline V gene sequence: CDR1 MDHEN, CDR2 SYDVKM. The germline V and J ends were trimmed by 10 bases and 8 bases, with 26 bases remaining between them. The CDR3 loop is CATPARRRSGSGYTF. The CDR3 region has the DNA TGTGCCACCCCGGCTCGGCGTCGGTCGGGGTCGGGCTACACCTTC.

The rearrangement uses TRBV27 and TRBJ2-5; 12 nucleotides align to TRBD1. V shed 5 bases and J 8 bases; nucleotides not matched to a gene: 6. CDR1 and CDR2 from the germline V gene are MNHEY and SMNVEV (reference sequence). The CDR3 covers 14 residues. CDR3 amino acids: CASSAGTGGGTQYF. The CDR3, as DNA: TGTGCCAGCAGTGCCGGGACAGGGGGCGGAACCCAGTACTTC.

The V gene is TRBV9, the J gene TRBJ1-5, with 12 positions matching TRBD1. The CDR3 contains 15 residues. CDR1 and CDR2 (germline): SGDLS, YYNGEE. J lost 6 bases, V lost 2 bases, and 3 bases had no gene match. The CDR3 DNA reads as TGTGCCAGCAGCGTTGGGACAGGGGGCGTTCAGCCCCAGCATTTT. Encoded protein: CASSVGTGGVQPQHF. Combining the CDR3 with reference TRBV9 and TRBJ1-5 gives the whole variable domain DSGVTQTPKHLITATGQRVTLRCSPRSGDLSVYWYQQSLDQGLQFLIQYYNGEERAKGNILERFSAQQFPDLHSELNLSSLELGDSALYFCASSVGTGGVQPQHFGDGTRLSIL.

V is TRBV19 and J is TRBJ1-2; 7 nucleotides align to TRBD1. V lost 1 base and J lost 4; bases outside the gene matches: 12. CDR1 and CDR2 from the germline V gene are LNHDA and SQIVND (reference sequence). CDR3 size: 17 residues. CDR3 residues: CASSIVGTAVQIYGYTF. In DNA, the CDR3 is TGTGCCAGTAGTATAGTTGGGACAGCCGTCCAAATCTATGGCTACACCTTC.

This clone was seen once. J is TRBJ2-7 and V is TRBV7-6, with D perhaps matching TRBD1 (5 bases). Between the trimmed V and J ends, which lost 1 base and 6 bases, there was a span of 10 bases. Germline values: CDR1 SGHVS, CDR2 FNYEAQ. CDR3 size: 13 residues. The CDR3 DNA reads as TGTGCCAGCAGCTTAGACCAGGGCCGCGAGCAGTACTTC. Its translation is CASSLDQGREQYF.

This clone was detected only a few times. The sample carries other DNA sequences with the same CDR3. The J gene is TRBJ2-5, the V gene TRBV5-1; D may correspond to TRBD1 or TRBD2 (5 bases each). V lost 0 bases and J lost 1, with 7 bases in between. The CDR3 consists of 14 residues. The V gene's germline CDR1 is SGHRS and CDR2 YFSETQ. The chain's CDR3 is CASSLAGTQETQYF. The CDR3 coding sequence is TGCGCCAGCAGCTTGGCCGGGACCCAAGAGACCCAGTACTTC.

The genes are TRBV11-2 and TRBJ2-7; D gene uncertain. V dropped 3 bases and J dropped 0 bases, with 9 bases sitting between them. Germline V gene lookup returns CDR1 SGHAT and CDR2 FQNNGV. This CDR3 is built from 14 residues. This chain's CDR3 is CASSLQLSSYEQYF. CDR3 nucleotides: TGTGCCAGCAGCTTGCAGCTCAGCTCCTACGAGCAGTACTTC.

The V and J genes are TRBV16 and TRBJ1-5; no clear D. The CDR3 is 14 residues long. V dropped 4 bases and J dropped 3 bases, with 10 bases sitting between them. CDR1 and CDR2 from the germline V gene are KGHSY and FQNENV. In DNA form, the CDR3 reads TGTGCCAGCAGCCTTGCCGGGCTCAATCAGCCCCAGCATTTT. As protein: CASSLAGLNQPQHF.

This clone was seen more than once but under ten times. The V gene is TRBV5-8, the J gene TRBJ1-5, with TRBD1 as a possible D gene (6 bases). The CDR3 covers 13 residues. The germline V gene has CDR1 SGHTS and CDR2 YDEGEE. Deletions cut 7 bases from V and 4 bases from J, with 12 bases between. The CDR3 spells CASRQALNQPQHF. The CDR3 DNA reads TGTGCCAGCCGACAGGCGCTAAATCAGCCCCAGCATTTT.

Of note for this clone: Other DNA sequences in the sample encode the same CDR3. CDR3 coding DNA: TGTGCCATCAGTGAGTCCAACTCCTACGAGCAGTACTTC. Protein: CAISESNSYEQYF. The chain employs TRBV10-3 and TRBJ2-7; D ambiguous. The CDR3 extends over 13 amino acids. V gave up 0 bases and J gave up 0 bases, with 3 bases separating them. The germline CDR1 and CDR2 sequences are ENHRY and SYGVKD.

J is TRBJ2-6 and V is TRBV9; no clear D. Germline loops: CDR1 SGDLS, CDR2 YYNGEE. Deletions cut 3 bases from V and 0 bases from J, with 16 bases between. This CDR3 is 18 amino acids long. The CDR3: CASSEPWDLGSGANVLTF. CDR3 DNA sequence: TGTGCCAGCAGCGAACCCTGGGATTTAGGCTCTGGGGCCAACGTCCTGACTTTC.

The chain combines TRBV11-1 with TRBJ1-1, with TRBD1 as a possible D gene (5 bases). Trimming took 3 bases from V and 1 from J, leaving 9 bases between them. CDR1 is SGHAT, CDR2 FQDESV, per germline (reference sequence). There are 14 residues in the CDR3. The CDR3 DNA reads as TGTGCCAGCAGCTTGAGACAGACGAACACTGAAGCTTTCTTT. This encodes CASSLRQTNTEAFF.

The chain is built from TRBV7-2 and TRBJ2-1; a weak D match, TRBD2 (5 bases). The CDR3 is 13 amino acids. V lost 3 bases to trimming and J lost 12 bases, with 15 bases between them. Germline lookup yields CDR1 SGHTA and CDR2 FQGNSA. CDR3 sequence (DNA): TGTGCCAGCAGCTTTTATGGGTCTGGAGGGCAGTTCTTC. This gives the protein CASSFYGSGGQFF.

The chain recombines TRBV27 with TRBJ2-7, with 11 bases matching TRBD1. The length of the CDR3 is 16 residues. The junction had 8 bases not matched to a gene; V was cut back by 2 bases and J by 5 bases. Germline V CDR1 and CDR2: MNHEY, SMNVEV (reference sequence). The CDR3 DNA is TGTGCCAGCAGTTTAAGCAGGACAGGGGGCTTCGACGAGCAGTACTTC. Protein sequence: CASSLSRTGGFDEQYF.

The chain combines TRBV11-3 with TRBJ2-1; 8 bases align to TRBD2. Germline V lookup: CDR1 SGHNT, CDR2 YENEEA. The CDR3 is 14 amino acids. The J segment lost 10 bases and the V segment lost 1 base, leaving 6 bases of the junction unmatched. The CDR3 spells CASSLAQSGGEQFF. For the CDR3, the DNA is TGTGCCAGCAGCTTAGCCCAGTCGGGAGGGGAGCAGTTCTTC.

The chain combines TRBV30 with TRBJ1-4; D remains unclear. Germline assignment: CDR1 GTSNPN and CDR2 SVGIG (reference sequence). V was cut by 2 bases and J by 8 bases, with 18 bases left in between. CDR3 length equals 15 residues. CDR3 bases: TGTGCCTGGAGTTTTACCGGGTCTCCAAGGGAAAAACTGTTTTTT. Protein: CAWSFTGSPREKLFF.

This sequence joins TRBV7-2 and TRBJ1-1; D gene ambiguous. V lost 1 base and J lost 3, with 15 bases in between. The CDR3 runs 16 residues. CDR1 SGHTA and CDR2 FQGNSA come from the germline V gene. The CDR3 sequence is CASSLGTRGVDTEAFF. In nucleotides, the CDR3 is TGTGCCAGCAGCTTAGGTACGCGGGGAGTGGACACTGAAGCTTTCTTT. The full variable domain, in which reference TRBV7-2 and TRBJ1-1 provide the parts outside the CDR3, is GAGVSQSPSNKVTEKGKDVELRCDPISGHTALYWYRQSLGQGLEFLIYFQGNSAPDKSGLPSDRFSAERTGGSVSTLTIQRTQQEDSAVYLCASSLGTRGVDTEAFFGQGTRLTVV.

This chain joins TRBV30 and TRBJ2-5, with unresolved D. This CDR3 contains 13 residues. V lost 0 bases to trimming and J lost 4 bases, with 9 bases between them. Per the germline V gene, CDR1 is GTSNPN and CDR2 is SVGIG (reference sequence). The CDR3 DNA follows: TGTGCCTGGAGTGTACGTGTCCCAGAGACCCAGTACTTC. Its translation is CAWSVRVPETQYF.

CDR3 sequence (DNA): TGCGCCAGCAGCGTAAACAGGGGGACCTACAATGAGCAGTTCTTC. Translating it yields CASSVNRGTYNEQFF. The chain couples TRBV5-1 to TRBJ2-1; TRBD1 aligns across 8 bases. CDR1 and CDR2 (germline): SGHRS, YFSETQ. The ends lost 4 bases at V and 2 bases at J; junction bases unmatched: 5. The CDR3 sequence is 15 residues long.

The V and J genes are TRBV2 and TRBJ2-7, with D possibly matching TRBD2 (5 bases). V shed 6 bases and J shed 0 bases, with 15 bases lying between them. The germline gives CDR1 SNHLY, CDR2 FYNNEI. This CDR3 region has 15 residues. The chain's CDR3 is CASRTLAVSSYEQYF. The CDR3 DNA sequence: TGTGCCAGCAGGACGCTAGCAGTGAGCTCCTACGAGCAGTACTTC.

This clone came up once. CDR3 in DNA: TGTGCCAGCAGTCAAGCAGATACGCAGTATTTT. Its protein product is CASSQADTQYF. The genes are TRBV27 and TRBJ2-3; D remains ambiguous. The V gene lost 5 bases and the J gene lost 4 bases, with 4 bases spanning the gap. The germline V gene encodes CDR1 MNHEY and CDR2 SMNVEV (reference sequence). CDR3 size: 11 residues.

The gene calls are TRBV5-4 and TRBJ2-1, with TRBD2 matching over 8 bases. V dropped 4 bases and J dropped 6; count of bases not matched to a gene: 9. CDR3 length: 15 residues. Germline lookup yields CDR1 SGHNT and CDR2 YYREEE (reference sequence). As DNA, the CDR3 is TGTGCCAGCAGCACCCCGGGACTAGTGCCCAATGAGCAGTTCTTC. Translation gives CASSTPGLVPNEQFF.

The CDR3 is CASSQGGATDTQYF. The CDR3 DNA reads TGTGCCAGCAGCCAGGGGGGGGCCACAGATACGCAGTATTTT. This chain uses TRBV2 with TRBJ2-3, with D perhaps assigned TRBD1 or TRBD2 (7 bases each). The CDR3 is 14 amino acids. V was pared by 6 bases and J by 2 bases, with 12 bases between. Germline assignment: CDR1 SNHLY and CDR2 FYNNEI. Based on the CDR3 plus reference TRBV2 and TRBJ2-3, the full variable domain is EPEVTQTPSHQVTQMGQEVILRCVPISNHLYFYWYRQILGQKVEFLVSFYNNEISEKSEIFDDQFSVERPDGSNFTLKIRSTKLEDSAMYFCASSQGGATDTQYFGPGTRLTVL.

This sequence joins TRBV7-2 and TRBJ1-6; no definite D call. CDR1 and CDR2 from the germline V gene are SGHTA and FQGNSA. The CDR3 loop spans 15 amino acids. Trimming took off 5 bases at V and 6 bases at J, with 14 bases between the two ends. The CDR3 DNA reads TGTGCCAGCAGCGGTGCCGGACGGATTAATTCACCCCTCCACTTT. Its translation is CASSGAGRINSPLHF.

The V and J genes are TRBV5-1 and TRBJ1-2; D gene uncertain. Germline V gene sequence: CDR1 SGHRS, CDR2 YFSETQ. Trimming pared 4 bases from V and 2 bases from J, leaving 18 bases between. The CDR3 is 16 amino acids. CDR3 DNA sequence: TGCGCCAGCAGCCCGCGAAGACCGGGGTCCAACTATGGCTACACCTTC. Protein product: CASSPRRPGSNYGYTF. The entire variable domain, with the rest obtained from reference TRBV5-1 and TRBJ1-2, is as follows: KAGVTQTPRYLIKTRGQQVTLSCSPISGHRSVSWYQQTPGQGLQFLFEYFSETQRNKGNFPGRFSGRQFSNSRSEMNVSTLELGDSALYLCASSPRRPGSNYGYTFGSGTRLTVV.

A single count supports this clone. The chain recombines TRBV29-1 with TRBJ2-2; D is perhaps TRBD2 (7 bases). Germline-derived CDR1 and CDR2 are SQVTM and ANQGSEA. The CDR3 sequence is 12 residues long. The CDR3 DNA follows: TGCACGGGGGGCACTAACACCGGGGAGCTGTTTTTT. It yields the protein CTGGTNTGELFF.

This clone is a singleton in its sample. The rearrangement uses TRBV30 and TRBJ1-1; D gene uncertain. Germline CDR1 and CDR2: GTSNPN and SVGIG (reference sequence). V gave up 5 bases and J gave up 1 base, with 11 bases separating them. This CDR3 is built from 13 residues. In DNA, the CDR3 is TGTGCCTGGGCCGGACGGCCGAACACTGAAGCTTTCTTT. Translation gives CAWAGRPNTEAFF.

The chain employs TRBV6-5 and TRBJ1-5; D is undetermined. This CDR3 spans 14 amino acids. Trimming removed 5 bases from V and 5 bases from J, with 13 bases in between. Looked up from germline, CDR1 is MNHEY and CDR2 is SVGAGI. The CDR3 is CASSGRSPYQPQHF. The DNA for the CDR3 is TGTGCCAGCAGTGGACGGAGCCCTTATCAGCCCCAGCATTTT.